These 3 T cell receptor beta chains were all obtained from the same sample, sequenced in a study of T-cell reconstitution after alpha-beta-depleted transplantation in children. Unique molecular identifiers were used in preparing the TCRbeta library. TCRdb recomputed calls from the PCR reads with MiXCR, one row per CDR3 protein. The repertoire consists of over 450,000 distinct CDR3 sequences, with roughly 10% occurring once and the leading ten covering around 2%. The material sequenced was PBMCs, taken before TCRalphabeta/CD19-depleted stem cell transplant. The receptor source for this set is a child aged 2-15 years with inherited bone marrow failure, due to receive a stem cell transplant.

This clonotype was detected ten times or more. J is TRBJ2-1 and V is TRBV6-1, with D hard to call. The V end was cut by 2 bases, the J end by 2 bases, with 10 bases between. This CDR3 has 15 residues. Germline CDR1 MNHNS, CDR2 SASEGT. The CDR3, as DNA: TGTGCCAGCAGTGAACAGGTATACACCTACAATGAGCAGTTCTTC. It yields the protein CASSEQVYTYNEQFF.

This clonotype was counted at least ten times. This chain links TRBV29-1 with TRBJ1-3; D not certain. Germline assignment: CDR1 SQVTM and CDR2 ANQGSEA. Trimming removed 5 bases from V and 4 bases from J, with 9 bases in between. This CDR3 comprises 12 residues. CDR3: CSVLRGGNTIYF. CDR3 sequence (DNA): TGCAGCGTTCTAAGAGGGGGAAACACCATATATTTT.

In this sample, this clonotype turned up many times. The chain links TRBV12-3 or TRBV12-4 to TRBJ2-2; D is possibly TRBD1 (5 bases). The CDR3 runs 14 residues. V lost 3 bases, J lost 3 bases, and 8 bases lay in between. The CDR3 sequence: CASSLGQYTGELFF. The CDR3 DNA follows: TGTGCCAGCAGTTTGGGGCAATACACCGGGGAGCTGTTTTTT.